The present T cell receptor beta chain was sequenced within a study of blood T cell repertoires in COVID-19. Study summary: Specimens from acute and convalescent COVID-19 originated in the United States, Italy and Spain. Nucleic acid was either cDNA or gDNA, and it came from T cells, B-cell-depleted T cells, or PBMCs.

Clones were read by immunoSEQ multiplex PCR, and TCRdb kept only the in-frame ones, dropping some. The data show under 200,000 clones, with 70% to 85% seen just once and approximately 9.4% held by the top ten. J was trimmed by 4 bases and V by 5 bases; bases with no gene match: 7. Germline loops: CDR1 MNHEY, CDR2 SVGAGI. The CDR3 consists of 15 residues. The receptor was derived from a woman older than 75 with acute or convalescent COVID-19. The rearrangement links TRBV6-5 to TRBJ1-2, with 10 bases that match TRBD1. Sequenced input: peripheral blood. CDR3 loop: CASSPTGGGIYGYTF. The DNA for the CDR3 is TGTGCCAGCAGTCCGACAGGGGGCGGTATCTATGGCTACACCTTC.